Listed here are 15 T cell receptor beta chains from one sample, sequenced in a study of tumor-infiltrating lymphocytes in primary liver carcinoma. Investigators took RNA and DNA out together from roughly 21-30 mg of unsorted bulk tissue. Production of TCR beta cDNA used around 0.45 ug total RNA together with a constant-region primer. It was through three nested multiplex PCR rounds of slightly modified ARM-PCR that TCR beta libraries arose. TRBV1-TRBV30 forward primers paired with a C-beta reverse primer were used in the first two PCR rounds, which ran approximately 10 cycles each. TCRdb called the multiplex PCR reads again in MiXCR, with one record for every CDR3 protein. The sample carries about 66,000 distinct CDR3 sequences, roughly two thirds recorded once. Sequenced material: liver tumor tissue from sampling region 4. Subset meaning: tumor region T4, right-lateral pole. These receptors originate from a man in his forties with primary liver carcinoma and hepatitis B virus infection.

The rearrangement uses TRBV21-1 and TRBJ2-3; the D segment call TRBD1 is taken from the table without a DNA check. TRBV21-1 constitutes a pseudogene. The CDR3 is 17 residues long. This chain's CDR3 is CASSKSLARQGTDTQYF. The CDR3 region has the DNA TGTGCCAGCAGCAAAAGTTTAGCGAGACAGGGGACAGATACGCAGTATTTT.

Notes on this clonotype: The junction differs from germline at one of its ends, possibly a read error. This chain joins TRBV5-5 and TRBJ1-1; D unclear. This CDR3 spans 15 amino acids. Germline lookup yields CDR1 SGHKS and CDR2 YYEKEE (reference sequence). CDR3 amino acids: CASNLLAWWNTEAFF. CDR3 DNA sequence: TGTGCCAGCAACTTGCTCGCATGGTGGAACACTGAAGCTTTCTTT.

The gene calls are TRBV29-1 and TRBJ2-1; 8 nucleotides align to TRBD2. CDR3 length: 13 amino acids. Germline CDR1 and CDR2: SQVTM and ANQGSEA. CDR3 region: CNIETTSDNEQFF. The CDR3 coding sequence is TGCAACATTGAAACGACTAGCGACAATGAGCAGTTCTTC.

This clonotype was observed at least ten times. The rearrangement joins TRBV14 to TRBJ2-6, with a tentative D call TRBD1 (6 bases). Germline V gene data show CDR1 as SGHDN and CDR2 as FVKESK. The CDR3 consists of 19 residues. V was pared by 4 bases and J by 0 bases, with 19 bases between. As DNA, the CDR3 is TGTGCCAGCAGCCCACGATGGACAGTGCTCCTCTCTGGGGCCAACGTCCTGACTTTC. It translates to CASSPRWTVLLSGANVLTF. Full variable domain (rest looked up from reference TRBV14 and TRBJ2-6): EAGVTQFPSHSVIEKGQTVTLRCDPISGHDNLYWYRRVMGKEIKFLLHFVKESKQDESGMPNNRFLAERTGGTYSTLKVQPAELEDSGVYFCASSPRWTVLLSGANVLTFGAGSRLTVL.

This chain uses TRBV6-1 with TRBJ2-1, with 7 positions matching TRBD2. The CDR3 covers 11 residues. Germline V gene lookup returns CDR1 MNHNS and CDR2 SASEGT. V lost 1 base, J lost 16 bases, and 4 bases stayed unmatched. The CDR3 reads CASSEVGGVFF. CDR3 nucleotide sequence: TGTGCCAGCAGTGAAGTGGGGGGGGTTTTCTTC.

A remark on this clonotype: A single base separates this from a much larger clone, so it may be a read error. V and J are TRBV5-4 and TRBJ2-3, with no clear D. The end of the DNA is better explained by TRBJ1-5, so the J call may be wrong. The CDR3 totals 15 residues. Germline V gene sequence: CDR1 SGHNT, CDR2 YYREEE (reference sequence). The CDR3 sequence: CASSTRSGRTDTQHF. The CDR3, as DNA: TGTGCCAGCAGTACACGTAGCGGGAGAACAGATACGCAGCATTTT.

As to this clonotype: Relative to the germline gene, one junction end is altered; a read error may explain this. The V gene is TRBV5-1, the J gene TRBJ2-7; 11 nucleotides line up with TRBD2. The length of the CDR3 is 15 residues. CDR1 is SGHRS, CDR2 YFSETQ, per germline. The CDR3 DNA reads TGCACGAGCAGCCTTACTAGCGGGAGCTCCTACGAGCAGTATTTC. It encodes CTSSLTSGSSYEQYF.

This clonotype was seen just once. Sequence at one end of the junction differs from germline and may be a read error. The V call is TRBV5-4, the J call TRBJ2-1; D is perhaps TRBD2 (6 bases). The germline CDR1 and CDR2 sequences are SGHNT and YYREEE (reference sequence). The length of the CDR3 is 13 residues. Here the CDR3 DNA reads TGTGCCAACAGCTTGCGGGATTACAATGGGCAGTTCTTC. This translates into CANSLRDYNGQFF.

Concerning this clonotype itself: Because it lacks the conserved phenylalanine or tryptophan at the end, this CDR3 is likely a read error. The CDR3 is CASSPKREPDTQYY. CDR3 nucleotide sequence: TGTGCCAGCAGCCCCAAGCGGGAGCCAGATACGCAGTATTAT. The V gene is TRBV6-2 or TRBV6-3, the J gene TRBJ2-3; the match to TRBD2 covers 8 bases. From germline, CDR1 is MNHEY and CDR2 SVGEGT. The CDR3 consists of 14 residues. Trimming at V came to 6 bases and at J to 4 bases, leaving 6 bases not matched to a gene.

This clonotype was recorded at least ten times. V is TRBV6-1 and J is TRBJ1-4, with 7 bases identical to TRBD1. The CDR3 covers 14 residues. Trimming removed 1 base from V and 8 bases from J; junction bases left unmatched: 4. Germline-derived CDR1 and CDR2 are MNHNS and SASEGT. The chain's CDR3 is CASSEGTGGEKLFF. The CDR3 DNA reads as TGTGCCAGCAGTGAAGGGACAGGAGGGGAAAAACTGTTTTTT.

The V and J genes are TRBV6-1 and TRBJ2-5, with TRBD2 as a possible D gene (5 bases). The V end lost 6 bases, the J end lost 0 bases, and 14 bases lay between the germline ends. The CDR3 has 15 residues. Germline V gene data show CDR1 as MNHNS and CDR2 as SASEGT. The CDR3 DNA reads as TGTGCCAGCAGGTCAGAATCGGACTACCAAGAGACCCAGTACTTC. Protein product: CASRSESDYQETQYF.

The rearrangement joins TRBV5-1 to TRBJ1-3, with D tentatively TRBD1 (5 bases). The V end was cut by 4 bases, the J end by 5 bases, with 19 bases between. This CDR3 has 16 residues. CDR1 SGHRS and CDR2 YFSETQ come from the germline V gene. DNA of the CDR3: TGCGCCAGCAGCCCCGGGACCCCGGACCTCCGAAACACCATATATTTT. The encoded protein is CASSPGTPDLRNTIYF.

This clonotype was recorded a few times. V usage is TRBV6-1 and J usage is TRBJ2-5; no reliable D call. This CDR3 comprises 14 residues. The germline V gene encodes CDR1 MNHNS and CDR2 SASEGT. Trimming shortened V by 6 bases and J by 7 bases, and 18 bases separated the two germline ends. Written as DNA, the CDR3 is TGTGCCAGCAGGGGTTCCTACAGTGGTGGGACCCAGTACTTC. It encodes CASRGSYSGGTQYF.

The V call is TRBV6-5, the J call TRBJ2-3, with 7 bases that match TRBD2. CDR1 MNHEY and CDR2 SVGAGI come from the germline V gene. V shed 8 bases and J 3 bases; nucleotides not matched to a gene: 17. The CDR3 consists of 17 residues. The CDR3 nucleotides are TGTGCCAGCCACGATCAGGACGGGAGGAATGAGACAGATACGCAGTATTTT. Residues: CASHDQDGRNETDTQYF.

To note about this clonotype: As the CDR3 is not closed by the conserved phenylalanine or tryptophan, this likely results from a read error. J is TRBJ1-2 and V is TRBV4-2; TRBD1 agrees at 9 bases. Losses at the gene ends were 4 bases for V and 1 base for J; bases not matched to a gene: 10. The CDR3 has 17 residues. Germline assignment: CDR1 LGHNA and CDR2 YNFKEQ. The CDR3 DNA follows: TGTGCCAGCAGCCTCCAGGCCGCGGGACAGGGTAACTATGGCTACACCTTA. It specifies CASSLQAAGQGNYGYTL.